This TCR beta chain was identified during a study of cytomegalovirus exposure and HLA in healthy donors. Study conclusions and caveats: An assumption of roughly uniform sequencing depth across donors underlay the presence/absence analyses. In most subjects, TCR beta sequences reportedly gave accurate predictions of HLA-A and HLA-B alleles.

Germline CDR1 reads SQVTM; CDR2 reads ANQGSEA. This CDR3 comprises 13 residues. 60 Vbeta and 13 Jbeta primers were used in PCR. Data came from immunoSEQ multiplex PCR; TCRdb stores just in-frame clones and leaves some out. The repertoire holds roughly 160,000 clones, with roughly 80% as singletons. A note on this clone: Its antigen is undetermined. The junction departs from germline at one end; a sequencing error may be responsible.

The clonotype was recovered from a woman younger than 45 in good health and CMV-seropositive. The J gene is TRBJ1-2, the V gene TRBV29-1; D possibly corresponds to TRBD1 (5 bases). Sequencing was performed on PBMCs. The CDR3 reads CSVEQGNNCGYTF. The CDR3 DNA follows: TGCAGCGTTGAACAGGGTAATAACTGTGGCTACACCTTC.